This is a list of T cell receptor beta chains from one sample in a study of PD-1 blockade in classical Hodgkin lymphoma. Generated by immunoSEQ multiplex PCR, the TCRdb table keeps only in-frame clones and is missing some. The sample holds some 93,000 clones; approximately 89% are singletons and the top ten take around 10%. The sample here was peripheral blood mononuclear cells (PBMCs), taken before the second cycle of nivolumab. Receptor source: a human donor with classical Hodgkin lymphoma. Each CDR3 is given with its conserved first and last residue. A D gene is named only where the DNA matches it firmly. Rows give clone size only sometimes, using once, few, many, or a class for an expanded clone.

J gene: TRBJ2-3; V gene: TRBV23-1; D gene: .; clone size: .; CDR3 protein: CASSRAGDTQYF; CDR3 DNA: TGCGCCAGCAGTCGGGCGGGAGATACGCAGTATTTT
J gene: TRBJ2-7; V gene: TRBV28; D gene: TRBD2; clone size: .; CDR3 protein: CASSRSGSPYEQYF; CDR3 DNA: TGTGCCAGCAGCCGTAGCGGGAGTCCCTACGAGCAGTACTTC
J gene: TRBJ2-1; V gene: TRBV19; D gene: .; clone size: .; CDR3 protein: CASSSKMGYNEQFF; CDR3 DNA: TGTGCCAGTAGTTCCAAGATGGGATACAATGAGCAGTTCTTC
J gene: TRBJ2-5; V gene: TRBV19; D gene: TRBD2; clone size: .; CDR3 protein: CASTREGLETQYF; CDR3 DNA: TGTGCCAGTACGCGGGAGGGCCTCGAGACCCAGTACTTC
J gene: TRBJ2-3; V gene: TRBV7-9; D gene: .; clone size: .; CDR3 protein: CASSLGGAGTDTQYF; CDR3 DNA: TGTGCCAGCAGCCTAGGGGGGGCTGGCACAGATACGCAGTATTTT
J gene: TRBJ1-1; V gene: TRBV2; D gene: TRBD1; clone size: .; CDR3 protein: CASFRQGGNTEAFF; CDR3 DNA: TGTGCCAGCTTCCGACAGGGGGGGAACACTGAAGCTTTCTTT
J gene: TRBJ2-7; V gene: TRBV13; D gene: TRBD2; clone size: .; CDR3 protein: CASSRRREAGGEQYF; CDR3 DNA: TGTGCCAGCAGCCGAAGGCGGGAGGCTGGTGGCGAGCAGTACTTC
J gene: TRBJ1-5; V gene: TRBV30; D gene: .; clone size: .; CDR3 protein: CAWSVDGINQPQHF; CDR3 DNA: TGTGCCTGGAGTGTAGACGGAATCAATCAGCCCCAGCATTTT
J gene: TRBJ2-5; V gene: TRBV5-1; D gene: TRBD2; clone size: once; CDR3 protein: CASSAGTSVETQYF; CDR3 DNA: TGCGCCAGCAGCGCCGGGACTAGCGTTGAGACCCAGTACTTC
J gene: TRBJ1-1; V gene: TRBV7-2; D gene: .; clone size: .; CDR3 protein: CASSLVGVYTEAFF; CDR3 DNA: TGTGCCAGCAGCTTAGTTGGGGTTTACACTGAAGCTTTCTTT
J gene: TRBJ2-7; V gene: TRBV5-1; D gene: TRBD1; clone size: .; CDR3 protein: CASSGDRDAYEQYF; CDR3 DNA: TGCGCCAGCAGCGGGGACAGGGACGCCTACGAGCAGTACTTC
J gene: TRBJ2-5; V gene: TRBV5-1; D gene: .; clone size: .; CDR3 protein: CASSLAKVQETQYF; CDR3 DNA: TGCGCCAGCAGCTTGGCCAAAGTCCAAGAGACCCAGTACTTC
J gene: TRBJ2-2; V gene: TRBV5-4; D gene: .; clone size: .; CDR3 protein: CASSLRGTNTGELFF; CDR3 DNA: TGTGCCAGCAGCTTACGGGGGACGAACACCGGGGAGCTGTTTTTT